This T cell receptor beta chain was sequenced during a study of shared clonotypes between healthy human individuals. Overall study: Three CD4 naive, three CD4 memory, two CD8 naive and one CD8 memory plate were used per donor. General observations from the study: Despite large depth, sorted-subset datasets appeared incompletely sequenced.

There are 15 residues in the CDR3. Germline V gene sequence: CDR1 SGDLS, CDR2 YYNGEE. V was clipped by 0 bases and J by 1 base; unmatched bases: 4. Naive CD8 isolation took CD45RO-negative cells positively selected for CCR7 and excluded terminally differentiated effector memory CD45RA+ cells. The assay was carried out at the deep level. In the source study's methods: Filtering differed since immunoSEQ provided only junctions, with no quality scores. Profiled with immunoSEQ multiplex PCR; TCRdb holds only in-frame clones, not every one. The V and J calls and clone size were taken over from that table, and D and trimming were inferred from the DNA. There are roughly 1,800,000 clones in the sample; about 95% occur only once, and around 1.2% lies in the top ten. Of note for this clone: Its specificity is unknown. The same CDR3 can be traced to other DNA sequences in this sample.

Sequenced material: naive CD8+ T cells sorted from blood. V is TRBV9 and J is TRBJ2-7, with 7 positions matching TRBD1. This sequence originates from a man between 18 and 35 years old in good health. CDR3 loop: CASSVGQGRSYEQYF. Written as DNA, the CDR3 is TGTGCCAGCAGCGTAGGACAGGGAAGATCCTACGAGCAGTACTTC.